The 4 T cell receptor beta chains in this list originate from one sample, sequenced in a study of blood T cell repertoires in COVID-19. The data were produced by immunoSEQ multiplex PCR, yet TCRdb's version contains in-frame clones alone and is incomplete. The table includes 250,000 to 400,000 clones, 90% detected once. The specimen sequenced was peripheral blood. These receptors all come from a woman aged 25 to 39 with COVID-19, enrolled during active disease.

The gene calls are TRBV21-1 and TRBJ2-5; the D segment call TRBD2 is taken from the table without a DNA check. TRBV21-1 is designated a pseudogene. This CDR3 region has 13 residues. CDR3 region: CASTNSRGETQYF. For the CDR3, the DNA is TGTGCCAGCACCAACAGCCGAGGGGAGACCCAGTACTTC.

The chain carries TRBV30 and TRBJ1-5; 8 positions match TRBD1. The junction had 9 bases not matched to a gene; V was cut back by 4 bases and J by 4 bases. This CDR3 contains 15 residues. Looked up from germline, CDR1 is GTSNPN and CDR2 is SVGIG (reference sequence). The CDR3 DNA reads TGTGCCTGGACCACAACAGGGGGACCTAATCAGCCCCAGCATTTT. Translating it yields CAWTTTGGPNQPQHF.

The CDR3 sequence: CASDPASGRADTQYF. The CDR3 bases are TGTGCCAGCGACCCGGCTAGCGGGAGGGCTGATACGCAGTATTTT. The chain combines TRBV6-5 with TRBJ2-3, with 12 bases lining up with TRBD2. The CDR3 is 15 residues long. Looked up from germline, CDR1 is MNHEY and CDR2 is SVGAGI. The ends lost 8 bases at V and 6 bases at J; junction bases unmatched: 9.

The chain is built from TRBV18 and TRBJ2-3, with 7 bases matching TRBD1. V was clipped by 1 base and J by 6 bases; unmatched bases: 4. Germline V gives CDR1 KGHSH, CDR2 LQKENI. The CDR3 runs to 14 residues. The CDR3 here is CASSPQGATDTQYF. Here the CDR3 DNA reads TGTGCCAGCTCACCACAGGGGGCAACGGATACGCAGTATTTT. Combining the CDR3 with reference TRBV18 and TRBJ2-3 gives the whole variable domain NAGVMQNPRHLVRRRGQEARLRCSPMKGHSHVYWYRQLPEEGLKFMVYLQKENIIDESGMPKERFSAEFPKEGPSILRIQQVVRGDSAAYFCASSPQGATDTQYFGPGTRLTVL.